The TCR beta chain under discussion was sequenced for a study of T cells after yellow fever vaccination. Note on this clonotype: What it recognizes is unknown.

TCR cDNA, made by 5'RACE template switching, carried an added universal primer site and UMIs. TCRdb re-derived calls from the 5' RACE reads in MiXCR, one entry per CDR3 protein. The table has about 240,000 distinct CDR3 sequences, 6.9% seen once. Findings and caveats of the study: Weaker in magnitude, the secondary response showed a faster peak on day 5 versus 15.

Here the sequenced sample was CD4+ T cells sorted from PBMCs, taken 15 days after the yellow fever booster vaccination. This receptor was obtained from a young man who received the YFV17D yellow fever vaccine.

This CDR3 is CASSPRPLPNTGELFF. Written as DNA, the CDR3 is TGTGCCAGCTCACCCAGGCCCCTACCTAACACCGGGGAGCTGTTTTTT. J is TRBJ2-2 and V is TRBV18; no reliable D call. The germline V gene has CDR1 KGHSH and CDR2 LQKENI. The V and J ends lost 3 bases and 2 bases respectively, with 13 bases between them. This CDR3 comprises 16 residues.